The T cell receptor (beta chain) under discussion was sequenced for a study of T cells after yellow fever vaccination. V lost 2 bases and J 3 bases, leaving 16 bases between the germline ends. Germline-derived CDR1 and CDR2 are MNHEY and SVGEGT. The CDR3 runs 16 residues. Study-level findings and limits: Repertoires sorted by FACS could include abundant clonotypes that are contaminants from the bulk population. Subsequent to the booster, the majority of primary-vaccination clones reappeared (around 96% CD4, around 85% CD8).

A universal primer site and UMIs were added as TCR cDNA was made by 5'RACE template switching. Each CDR3 protein gets one entry after TCRdb re-called the 5' RACE reads with MiXCR. The table includes roughly 320,000 distinct CDR3 sequences, 9.5% to 12% detected once. In this sample, this clonotype turned up a few times. Its matching antigen is unknown. The source was CD4+ T cells sorted from PBMCs, collected 45 days after the yellow fever booster vaccination. The J gene is TRBJ1-1, the V gene TRBV6-2 or TRBV6-3, with no clear D. The receptor comes from a man between 18 and 29 years old who received the YFV17D yellow fever vaccine. DNA of the CDR3: TGTGCCAGCAGTTACGGAGGGTCGGTTTGGCACACTGAAGCTTTCTTT. Translating gives CASSYGGSVWHTEAFF.